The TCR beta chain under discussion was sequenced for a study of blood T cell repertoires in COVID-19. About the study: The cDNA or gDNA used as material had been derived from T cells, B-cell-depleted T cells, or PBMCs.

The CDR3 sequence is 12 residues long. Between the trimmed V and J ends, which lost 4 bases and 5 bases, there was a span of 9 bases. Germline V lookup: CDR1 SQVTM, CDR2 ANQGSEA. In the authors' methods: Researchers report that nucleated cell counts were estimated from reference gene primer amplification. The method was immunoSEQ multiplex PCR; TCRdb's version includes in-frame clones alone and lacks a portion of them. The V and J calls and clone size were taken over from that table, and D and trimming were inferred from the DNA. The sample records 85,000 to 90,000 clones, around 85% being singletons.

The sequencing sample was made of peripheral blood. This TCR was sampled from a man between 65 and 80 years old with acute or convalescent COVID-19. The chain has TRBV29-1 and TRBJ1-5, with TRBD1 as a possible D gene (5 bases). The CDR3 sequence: CSVGSRDQPQHF. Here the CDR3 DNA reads TGCAGCGTTGGGTCCAGGGATCAGCCCCAGCATTTT. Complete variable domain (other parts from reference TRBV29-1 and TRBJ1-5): SAVISQKPSRDICQRGTSLTIQCQVDSQVTMMFWYRQQPGQSLTLIATANQGSEATYESGFVIDKFPISRPNLTFSTLTVSNMSPEDSSIYLCSVGSRDQPQHFGDGTRLSIL.